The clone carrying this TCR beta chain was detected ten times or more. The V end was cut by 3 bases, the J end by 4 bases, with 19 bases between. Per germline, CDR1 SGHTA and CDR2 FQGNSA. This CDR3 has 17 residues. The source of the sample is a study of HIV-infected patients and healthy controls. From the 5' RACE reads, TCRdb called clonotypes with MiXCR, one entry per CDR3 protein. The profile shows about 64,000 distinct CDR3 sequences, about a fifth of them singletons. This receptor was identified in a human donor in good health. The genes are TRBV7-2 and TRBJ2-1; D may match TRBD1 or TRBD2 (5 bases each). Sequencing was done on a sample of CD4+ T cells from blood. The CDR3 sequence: CASSFLGESARYNEQFF. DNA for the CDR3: TGTGCCAGCAGCTTCCTAGGGGAGTCGGCGCGGTACAATGAGCAGTTCTTC.